This TCR beta chain emerged from a study of shared clonotypes between healthy human individuals (dated by TCRdb to about 2020). A note on the overall study: The cohort comprised a couple of women and a few men aged 18 to 49 years. To increase sequencing depth and limit assay-specific biases, different laboratories used diverse techniques to prepare libraries and sequence TCR repertoires. For each donor, three plates each were used for CD4 naive and CD4 memory, two plates were used for CD8 naive, and one plate was used for CD8 memory. Leukapheresis yielded between about 0.8 and 9.5 billion PBMCs per donor. To estimate repertoire size and how much clonotype sharing occurs between individuals, the study deeply sequenced the blood TCR repertoires of roughly 5 healthy adults.

Using the deep immunoSEQ assay, TCR CDR3 regions were amplified from genomic DNA by multiplex PCR. Extracted genomic DNA from each cell subset was spread evenly across all wells of several immunoSEQ 96-well plates, with each plate serving as a replicate. For sorted subsets, roughly 200 ng of genomic DNA, equivalent to around 29,000 T cell genomes, went into each replicate PCR. The purified libraries were quantified using a Qubit 3.0 fluorometer, sized with a Bioanalyzer 2100, and then quantified again using the KAPA Library Quantification kit. Every immunoSEQ 96-well plate was sequenced on a separate single-read 150-cycle Illumina NextSeq 550 flow cell. The paper's data handling went like this. Because only junctional sequences without quality scores were contained in the immunoSEQ output, filtering matching that applied to full-length reads could not be performed. Sequences were annotated with PyIR, a Python wrapper for IgBLAST v1.9, using IMGT germline references to assign V/J genes and CDR3. Any read was removed if the V/J assignment was weak (E-value above 1e-6), the CDR3 was missing, or the read contained stop codons, out-of-frame junctions, or ambiguous translated residues. A V3J clonotype was defined by an identical inferred V gene, J gene, and CDR3 amino acid sequence. Percentage overlap between repertoires was calculated by dividing the number of shared unique clonotypes by the size of the smaller repertoire. Three approaches were used to assess repertoire richness: RTK rarefaction, the Chao1 estimator, and Recon v2.1 estimates of unobserved clonotypes. For all TCRbeta clonotypes obtained by the gDNA method from a few donors, generation probabilities were computed with OLGA. The table comes from immuneACCESS by way of TCRdb, which keeps in-frame sequences with V and J called. Part of the clones is missing from these tables; in studies checked, under half for an unresolved V gene and the rest for unknown reasons. The V and J calls and the clone size are those of that table, but D and trimming were determined from the DNA. Across this sample there are more than 200,000 clones, with approximately 65% seen only once. Clones ranked in the top ten supply 11% of the sample.

In this sample, this clone turned up a few times. The antigen this receptor binds is unknown. Base quality data are lacking; no much larger clone is found one base away. From cysteine to phenylalanine, the CDR3 is 14 amino acids long. The retained sequence is limited to the CDR3, 42 bases, with the frame set at the first base. Taken from the germline V gene (reference sequence), the CDR1 and CDR2 loops are SEHNR and FQNEAQ. Trimming takes 5 bases from V and 3 bases from J, and the germline ends sit 11 bases apart. What the research found in general, with its limitations: Because the study included a small number of donors, the genetic and exposure-history diversity represented was limited. Compared with non-shared clonotypes, the clonotypes found in all four sorted-subset donors had higher generation probabilities. Incomplete sequencing was indicated by rarefaction of sorted-subset datasets, despite the large sequencing depth. Sharing across several donors was observed for about 5% of naive CD4, about 4% of naive CD8, 2.3% of memory CD4, and about 0.4% of memory CD8 clonotypes. Pairwise subsampling led to the expectation that sequencing depth would affect the degree of clonotype sharing among donors. Sampling was restricted to blood, and TCR repertoires in tissue are likely to differ from TCR repertoires in blood. Naive subsets generally had larger estimated clonotype richness than memory subsets.

Donors were healthy HIV-negative adults with no recently reported acute infections or vaccinations. All donors were Caucasian adults living in Nashville, Tennessee, USA. CD4+ T cells were enriched by magnetic negative selection, after which naive cells were positively selected on CD45RA and the negative fraction was taken as the memory subset. Blood was collected by leukapheresis, and PBMCs were isolated by Ficoll-Histopaque density gradient centrifugation and then cryopreserved in liquid nitrogen vapor phase. Analytical flow cytometry was used to check the purity and quantity of each magnetically sorted T cell population. Each sorted fraction had its genomic DNA isolated and then quantified by UV absorbance on a Nanodrop 2000c.

This chain joins TRBV7-9 to TRBJ1-5; a confident D gene designation cannot be given. The sequence derives from a man in his thirties or forties in good health. Sequenced: memory CD4+ T cells sorted from blood. This sample's cell subset or site label indicates: CD45RA-negative fraction. The base sequence is TGTGCCAGCAGCCTGGACGGCTACAATCAGCCCCAGCATTTT. Its protein reads: CASSLDGYNQPQHF.